This entry lists 30 T cell receptor beta chains sequenced from one sample in a study of shared clonotypes between healthy human individuals. Profiled with immunoSEQ multiplex PCR; TCRdb holds only in-frame clones, not every one. The profile covers over a million clones, with about 98.5% appearing a single time and under 0.45% taken by the ten largest. Material for sequencing was naive CD4+ T cells sorted from blood. Subset given: CD45RA+ positively selected. The source is a man under 40 in good health.

The chain is built from TRBV7-9 and TRBJ1-5; 9 nucleotides match TRBD1. This CDR3 contains 14 residues. Germline V gene lookup returns CDR1 SEHNR and CDR2 FQNEAQ (reference sequence). The J segment lost 6 bases and the V segment lost 5 bases, leaving 5 bases of the junction unmatched. CDR3 sequence: CASSLTGGGQPQHF. CDR3 nucleotide sequence: TGTGCCAGCAGCCTTACAGGGGGCGGTCAGCCCCAGCATTTT.

This sequence joins TRBV27 and TRBJ2-7, with D possibly TRBD1 on 6 matching bases. Trimming removed 5 bases from V and 1 base from J, with 12 bases in between. The CDR3 consists of 14 residues. Germline assignment: CDR1 MNHEY and CDR2 SMNVEV (reference sequence). CDR3 coding DNA: TGTGCCAGCAGTGGGGGACATCAATCCTACGAGCAGTACTTC. The encoded protein is CASSGGHQSYEQYF.

The J gene is TRBJ2-5, the V gene TRBV27; 11 bases match TRBD2. Losses at the gene ends were 8 bases for V and 5 bases for J; bases not matched to a gene: 10. Germline V gene sequence: CDR1 MNHEY, CDR2 SMNVEV (reference sequence). CDR3 length: 15 residues. The CDR3 region is CASRPWASGGETQYF. CDR3 DNA sequence: TGTGCCAGCCGACCATGGGCTAGCGGGGGGGAGACCCAGTACTTC.

This chain connects TRBV5-1 to TRBJ1-4; 8 bases are a match to TRBD1. V was clipped by 1 base and J by 2 bases; unmatched bases: 1. Germline CDR1 is SGHRS and CDR2 is YFSETQ. This CDR3 region has 15 residues. The CDR3 spells CASSLNRGTNEKLFF. The DNA for the CDR3 is TGCGCCAGCAGCTTGAACAGGGGGACTAATGAAAAACTGTTTTTT.

The rearrangement links TRBV6-1 to TRBJ2-1; 7 bases are shared with TRBD2. This CDR3 region has 15 residues. V was pared by 5 bases and J by 1 base, with 5 bases of the junction left unmatched. Per germline, CDR1 MNHNS and CDR2 SASEGT. The DNA of the CDR3 is TGTGCCAGCAGTAAACCGGGACTATCCTACAATGAGCAGTTCTTC. Amino acids: CASSKPGLSYNEQFF.

A remark on this clone: In the same sample, other DNA sequences code for this CDR3. The V call is TRBV9, the J call TRBJ1-5; weak D call: TRBD1 (5 bases). V lost 0 bases and J lost 3, with 7 bases in between. The CDR3 sequence is 14 residues long. In germline, CDR1 is SGDLS, CDR2 YYNGEE. DNA for the CDR3: TGTGCCAGCAGCGTAGGACAGTTCAATCAGCCCCAGCATTTT. This codes for CASSVGQFNQPQHF.

This sequence joins TRBV5-5 and TRBJ1-3; D is ambiguous. V gave up 1 base and J gave up 7 bases, with 6 bases separating them. The length of the CDR3 is 12 residues. Germline assignment: CDR1 SGHKS and CDR2 YYEKEE (reference sequence). CDR3 DNA: TGTGCCAGCAGCTTGCAAGGGAACACCATATATTTT. Residues: CASSLQGNTIYF.

The rearrangement uses TRBV27 and TRBJ2-7; D might be TRBD1 (5 bases). Per germline, CDR1 MNHEY and CDR2 SMNVEV (reference sequence). This CDR3 has 15 amino acids. V lost 7 bases and J lost 0, with 16 bases in between. The CDR3 nucleotides are TGTGCCAGCAAAAACCCAGGGCAGCCCTCCTACGAGCAGTACTTC. It encodes CASKNPGQPSYEQYF.

This clone was seen just once. This rearrangement joins TRBV18 to TRBJ2-7; D ambiguous. CDR3 length: 14 amino acids. V lost 3 bases and J 3 bases, leaving 12 bases between the germline ends. The germline V gene encodes CDR1 KGHSH and CDR2 LQKENI. The CDR3: CASSPRTANYEQYF. The DNA of the CDR3 is TGTGCCAGCTCACCCCGGACGGCTAACTACGAGCAGTACTTC.

This chain connects TRBV19 to TRBJ2-7; the match to TRBD1 covers 9 bases. The trim removed 4 bases at V and 3 bases at J, leaving 7 bases unmatched. Germline CDR1 reads LNHDA; CDR2 reads SQIVND (reference sequence). This CDR3 region has 15 residues. The CDR3 loop reads CASSSPGQGVYEQYF. For the CDR3, the DNA is TGTGCCAGTAGTAGCCCGGGACAGGGCGTCTACGAGCAGTACTTC.

This clone was seen once. The same CDR3 can be traced to other DNA sequences in this sample. The V and J genes are TRBV5-1 and TRBJ2-5; TRBD1 aligns across 10 bases. This CDR3 comprises 15 residues. CDR1 is SGHRS and CDR2 is YFSETQ in the germline V gene. Trimming at V came to 0 bases and at J to 5 bases, leaving 4 bases not matched to a gene. CDR3: CASSLGDRGQETQYF. CDR3 DNA sequence: TGCGCCAGCAGCTTGGGGGACAGGGGTCAGGAGACCCAGTACTTC. The variable domain in full, completed from reference TRBV5-1 and TRBJ2-5, reads KAGVTQTPRYLIKTRGQQVTLSCSPISGHRSVSWYQQTPGQGLQFLFEYFSETQRNKGNFPGRFSGRQFSNSRSEMNVSTLELGDSALYLCASSLGDRGQETQYFGPGTRLLVL.

The gene calls are TRBV5-1 and TRBJ2-3; the D call may be TRBD1 or TRBD2 (7 bases each). CDR3 length: 16 amino acids. Germline-derived CDR1 and CDR2 are SGHRS and YFSETQ. The V end lost 4 bases, the J end lost 2 bases, and 17 bases lay between the germline ends. The CDR3 DNA sequence: TGCGCCAGCAGCGCATTCAGGGGGGGATTCACAGATACGCAGTATTTT. This sequence encodes CASSAFRGGFTDTQYF.

Notes on this clone: The identical CDR3 is also encoded by other nucleotide sequences in the sample. The rearrangement uses TRBV28 and TRBJ1-4, with D tentatively TRBD1 (5 bases). V was cut by 6 bases and J by 6 bases, with 11 bases left in between. The CDR3 covers 13 residues. Germline CDR1 reads MDHEN; CDR2 reads SYDVKM. The CDR3 nucleotides read TGTGCCAGCAGCCTGGGACGTGATGAAAAACTGTTTTTT. Translating gives CASSLGRDEKLFF.

V and J are TRBV6-5 and TRBJ1-2, with TRBD1 matching 9 bases. The CDR3 is 14 residues long. V lost 6 bases, J lost 2 bases, and 4 bases stayed unmatched. Germline V gives CDR1 MNHEY, CDR2 SVGAGI. CDR3 amino acids: CASRPGQGNYGYTF. In DNA form, the CDR3 reads TGTGCCAGCAGACCCGGACAGGGGAACTATGGCTACACCTTC.

This clone was picked up one time. The chain carries TRBV18 and TRBJ2-7; a weak D match, TRBD2 (5 bases). V shed 6 bases and J shed 4 bases, with 10 bases lying between them. The CDR3 has 12 amino acids. Germline values: CDR1 KGHSH, CDR2 LQKENI. This chain's CDR3 is CASSLRGYEQYF. In DNA, the CDR3 is TGTGCCAGCTCTCTCCGGGGTTACGAGCAGTACTTC.

V and J are TRBV19 and TRBJ2-5; 7 bases map to TRBD2. The V gene's germline CDR1 is LNHDA and CDR2 SQIVND (reference sequence). Germline trimming cut 5 bases from V and 5 bases from J; bases unmatched to any gene: 11. This CDR3 region has 15 residues. The CDR3 reads CASSRGEGVAETQYF. In DNA, the CDR3 is TGTGCCAGTAGTCGAGGGGAGGGAGTAGCGGAGACCCAGTACTTC.

This chain uses TRBV2 with TRBJ1-2; 7 bases map to TRBD1. Looked up from germline, CDR1 is SNHLY and CDR2 is FYNNEI. The CDR3 has 16 residues. Trimming cost V 8 bases and J 1 base; bases outside gene matches: 13. The CDR3 loop reads CASLIYRGNLNYGYTF. The CDR3 DNA follows: TGTGCCAGCCTCATATACAGGGGAAATCTTAACTATGGCTACACCTTC.

The chain combines TRBV7-6 with TRBJ2-6, with D unresolved. Germline loops: CDR1 SGHVS, CDR2 FNYEAQ. V was trimmed by 0 bases and J by 3 bases, leaving 0 bases between them. This CDR3 contains 13 residues. In nucleotides, the CDR3 is TGTGCCAGCAGCTTAGCTGGGGCCAACGTCCTGACTTTC. Encoded protein: CASSLAGANVLTF.

V is TRBV4-1 and J is TRBJ2-2, with D possibly matching TRBD2 (7 bases). V lost 6 bases and J lost 1, with 21 bases in between. The germline V gene encodes CDR1 MGHRA and CDR2 YSYEKL. CDR3 length equals 18 residues. This CDR3 reads CASRQQGGGIQNTGELFF. CDR3 bases: TGCGCCAGCAGGCAACAGGGCGGGGGCATCCAGAACACCGGGGAGCTGTTTTTT.

This chain connects TRBV14 to TRBJ2-1; perhaps TRBD1 as D (6 bases). Germline V gene sequence: CDR1 SGHDN, CDR2 FVKESK. The length of the CDR3 is 14 residues. V gave up 6 bases and J gave up 5 bases, with 14 bases separating them. The CDR3: CASRGQGRDNEQFF. The DNA for the CDR3 is TGTGCCAGCAGGGGTCAGGGGCGGGACAATGAGCAGTTCTTC.

Concerning this clone: Other DNA sequences in the sample encode the same CDR3. CDR3 sequence (DNA): TGTGCCAGCAGTTCCACCTCCTATGGCTACACCTTC. Translating it yields CASSSTSYGYTF. The chain uses TRBV28 and TRBJ1-2, with no clear D. V was shortened by 4 bases and J by 4 bases, with 7 bases between the two germline ends. Germline loops: CDR1 MDHEN, CDR2 SYDVKM. There are 12 residues in the CDR3.

The J gene is TRBJ2-3, the V gene TRBV12-5; a weak D match, TRBD2 (5 bases). The germline V gene encodes CDR1 LGHNT and CDR2 FRNRAP. V was clipped by 7 bases and J by 5 bases, with 13 bases between them. CDR3 size: 13 residues. The CDR3 region has the DNA TGTGCTAGTGCACAGAATAGCGTAGATACGCAGTATTTT. As protein: CASAQNSVDTQYF.

This clone was seen a single time. This chain uses TRBV7-2 with TRBJ2-2; no firm D call. This CDR3 spans 11 amino acids. Germline CDR1 and CDR2: SGHTA and FQGNSA. Trimming took 4 bases from V and 7 from J, leaving 4 bases between them. DNA for the CDR3: TGTGCCAGCAGCTCCCACGGGGAGCTGTTTTTT. It encodes CASSSHGELFF.

In this sample, this clone turned up once. The chain is built from TRBV9 and TRBJ2-4, with 9 bases identical to TRBD2. V was pared by 0 bases and J by 1 base, with 8 bases of the junction left unmatched. The CDR3 has 18 amino acids. Germline CDR1 reads SGDLS; CDR2 reads YYNGEE. CDR3 loop: CASSVDPSGIGAKNIQYF. For the CDR3, the DNA is TGTGCCAGCAGCGTAGATCCTAGCGGGATAGGGGCCAAAAACATTCAGTACTTC. The full variable domain, completed using reference TRBV9 and TRBJ2-4, is DSGVTQTPKHLITATGQRVTLRCSPRSGDLSVYWYQQSLDQGLQFLIQYYNGEERAKGNILERFSAQQFPDLHSELNLSSLELGDSALYFCASSVDPSGIGAKNIQYFGAGTRLSVL.

This sequence joins TRBV30 and TRBJ1-1, with unresolved D. Trimming removed 3 bases at V and 4 bases at J, with 15 bases between. Germline lookup yields CDR1 GTSNPN and CDR2 SVGIG (reference sequence). The CDR3 has 14 amino acids. As DNA, the CDR3 is TGTGCCTGGAGGAGGGCAGGAACGGCCACTGAAGCTTTCTTT. As protein: CAWRRAGTATEAFF.

This clone came up once. V is TRBV4-1 and J is TRBJ1-2, with D perhaps matching TRBD1 (5 bases). The germline V and J ends were trimmed by 1 base and 0 bases, with 12 bases remaining between them. The V gene's germline CDR1 is MGHRA and CDR2 YSYEKL. This CDR3 region has 16 residues. The CDR3 DNA follows: TGCGCCAGCAGCCAAGGGGGGGGAAGGGCTAACTATGGCTACACCTTC. It yields the protein CASSQGGGRANYGYTF.

This chain links TRBV29-1 with TRBJ2-7, with TRBD1 as a possible D gene (6 bases). CDR1 and CDR2 from the germline V gene are SQVTM and ANQGSEA. Deletions cut 5 bases from V and 0 bases from J, with 8 bases between. This CDR3 is 12 amino acids long. The CDR3 spells CSVQGGSYEQYF. In DNA form, the CDR3 reads TGCAGCGTTCAAGGGGGCTCCTACGAGCAGTACTTC.

CDR3 region: CASSARDVHNEQFF. CDR3 DNA sequence: TGTGCCAGCAGCGCCCGGGACGTCCACAATGAGCAGTTCTTC. This chain uses TRBV5-4 with TRBJ2-1; TRBD1 or TRBD2 may be the D gene (5 bases each). Germline V gives CDR1 SGHNT, CDR2 YYREEE (reference sequence). This CDR3 has 14 residues. Deletions cut 4 bases from V and 5 bases from J, with 13 bases between.

Turning to this clone: The sample contains more than one DNA sequence encoding this CDR3. The V and J genes are TRBV5-1 and TRBJ2-1, with TRBD2 identical over 11 bases. The CDR3 has 15 residues. From germline, CDR1 is SGHRS and CDR2 YFSETQ. J was trimmed by 4 bases and V by 1 base; bases with no gene match: 1. The CDR3 reads CASSLTSGGYNEQFF. CDR3 sequence (DNA): TGCGCCAGCAGCTTGACTAGCGGGGGATACAATGAGCAGTTCTTC. The entire variable domain, with the rest obtained from reference TRBV5-1 and TRBJ2-1, is as follows: KAGVTQTPRYLIKTRGQQVTLSCSPISGHRSVSWYQQTPGQGLQFLFEYFSETQRNKGNFPGRFSGRQFSNSRSEMNVSTLELGDSALYLCASSLTSGGYNEQFFGPGTRLTVL.

This clone came up once. This chain uses TRBV2 with TRBJ2-7; tentatively, D is TRBD1 (5 bases). V shed 3 bases and J shed 1 base, with 10 bases lying between them. The CDR3 loop spans 14 amino acids. Looked up from germline, CDR1 is SNHLY and CDR2 is FYNNEI. CDR3 coding DNA: TGTGCCAGCAGTGAGCAGGGTGATTCCTACGAGCAGTACTTC. This sequence encodes CASSEQGDSYEQYF.